The 28 T cell receptor beta chains below all came from one sample that was sequenced in a study of shared clonotypes between healthy human individuals. Using immunoSEQ multiplex PCR, the repertoire was profiled, and TCRdb retains in-frame clones only, with some absent. The table shows a few million clones, with under 97% occurring only once. The source material was naive CD4+ T cells sorted from blood. Subset indicated: CD45RA+ positively selected. Receptors originate from a man in his late teens or twenties in good health.

Details on this clone: This specimen includes other DNA sequences encoding the same CDR3. The J gene is TRBJ1-2, the V gene TRBV4-3, with a weak D call TRBD1 (5 bases). The CDR3 totals 13 residues. V was shortened by 1 base and J by 5 bases, with 8 bases between the two germline ends. In germline, CDR1 is LGHNA, CDR2 YSLEER. CDR3 amino acids: CASSQGGGYGYTF. The CDR3 DNA reads TGCGCCAGCAGCCAAGGGGGGGGTTATGGCTACACCTTC.

This sequence joins TRBV30 and TRBJ1-1; D unclear. Germline-derived CDR1 and CDR2 are GTSNPN and SVGIG (reference sequence). This CDR3 region has 13 residues. The V end lost 2 bases, the J end lost 1 base, and 8 bases lay between the germline ends. This CDR3 reads CAWSRHQNTEAFF. CDR3 nucleotides: TGTGCCTGGAGTCGGCACCAGAACACTGAAGCTTTCTTT.

CDR3 DNA: TGTGCCAGCAGACAGGGCCCTAACTATGGCTACACCTTC. Its translation: CASRQGPNYGYTF. This chain links TRBV6-1 with TRBJ1-2; a possible D gene is TRBD1 (6 bases). Germline V gene lookup returns CDR1 MNHNS and CDR2 SASEGT. With 6 bases removed from V and 0 bases from J, the gap between germline ends came to 8 bases. CDR3 length: 13 amino acids.

This chain joins TRBV19 and TRBJ2-7; 8 nucleotides align to TRBD1. The CDR3 spans 14 residues. Per the germline V gene, CDR1 is LNHDA and CDR2 is SQIVND (reference sequence). Trimming removed 3 bases from V and 1 base from J; junction bases left unmatched: 2. CDR3 region: CASSIGDRSYEQYF. CDR3 DNA sequence: TGTGCCAGTAGTATCGGGGACAGGTCCTACGAGCAGTACTTC.

The chain employs TRBV7-6 and TRBJ2-5; a weak D match, TRBD2 (5 bases). V shed 1 base and J shed 5 bases, with 11 bases lying between them. The CDR3 runs to 14 residues. Germline assignment: CDR1 SGHVS and CDR2 FNYEAQ. CDR3 residues: CASSLVIARETQYF. The DNA for the CDR3 is TGTGCCAGCAGCTTAGTAATAGCGAGGGAGACCCAGTACTTC.

The rearrangement joins TRBV5-1 to TRBJ2-1; tentative D call: TRBD1 (6 bases). V shed 4 bases and J shed 8 bases, with 28 bases lying between them. The length of the CDR3 is 18 residues. Per germline, CDR1 SGHRS and CDR2 YFSETQ. CDR3 amino acids: CASSRDVIPGQGVDEQFF. For the CDR3, the DNA is TGCGCCAGCAGCCGGGACGTGATCCCGGGACAAGGTGTGGATGAGCAGTTCTTC.

This clone has just one count. The chain joins TRBV9 to TRBJ1-1; D not certain. V lost 4 bases to trimming and J lost 1 base, with 8 bases between them. The CDR3 sequence is 13 residues long. CDR1 and CDR2 (germline): SGDLS, YYNGEE. The CDR3 spells CASSITKNTEAFF. CDR3 sequence (DNA): TGTGCCAGCAGCATTACCAAGAACACTGAAGCTTTCTTT.

The chain links TRBV5-6 to TRBJ1-2; the D gene is possibly TRBD1 (6 bases). With 4 bases removed from V and 3 bases from J, the gap between germline ends came to 16 bases. This CDR3 has 15 residues. Germline CDR1 SGHDT, CDR2 YYEEEE. CDR3 region: CASSLTGFGDYGYTF. The DNA of the CDR3 is TGTGCCAGCAGCCTGACAGGTTTCGGGGACTATGGCTACACCTTC.

The chain couples TRBV7-9 to TRBJ2-3; D might be TRBD2 (5 bases). CDR1 SEHNR and CDR2 FQNEAQ come from the germline V gene (reference sequence). Trimming took off 4 bases at V and 1 base at J, with 15 bases between the two ends. This CDR3 has 16 residues. The DNA for the CDR3 is TGTGCCAGCAGCTCGAGGGTACGGAGCGGCACAGATACGCAGTATTTT. This encodes CASSSRVRSGTDTQYF.

The rearrangement links TRBV29-1 to TRBJ1-1; 9 bases fit TRBD1. The V gene's germline CDR1 is SQVTM and CDR2 ANQGSEA. The trim removed 5 bases at V and 7 bases at J, leaving 5 bases unmatched. CDR3 length: 12 residues. CDR3 in DNA: TGCAGCGTTATTACAGGGGGCCTTGAAGCTTTCTTT. It encodes CSVITGGLEAFF.

This clone appeared a single time. The V call is TRBV6-6, the J call TRBJ1-1; D gene uncertain. The ends were cut back, 1 base at V and 4 bases at J, with 13 bases in the middle. From germline, CDR1 is MNHNY and CDR2 SVGAGI (reference sequence). This CDR3 comprises 15 residues. Written as DNA, the CDR3 is TGTGCCAGCAGTTACTTGTCGGTCGGGTCCACTGAAGCTTTCTTT. Residues: CASSYLSVGSTEAFF.

J is TRBJ2-2 and V is TRBV5-4; tentatively, D is TRBD1 or TRBD2 (5 bases each). The V end was cut by 0 bases, the J end by 7 bases, with 16 bases between. CDR1 is SGHNT and CDR2 is YYREEE in the germline V gene (reference sequence). This CDR3 spans 16 amino acids. The CDR3 loop is CASSLERTLEIGELFF. The CDR3 bases are TGTGCCAGCAGCTTGGAGCGGACACTCGAAATCGGGGAGCTGTTTTTT. Full variable domain (missing parts from reference TRBV5-4 and TRBJ2-2): ETGVTQSPTHLIKTRGQQVTLRCSSQSGHNTVSWYQQALGQGPQFIFQYYREEENGRGNFPPRFSGLQFPNYSSELNVNALELDDSALYLCASSLERTLEIGELFFGEGSRLTVL.

The rearrangement uses TRBV6-5 and TRBJ1-1; a weak D match, TRBD1 (6 bases). Germline CDR1 is MNHEY and CDR2 is SVGAGI. V was cut by 6 bases and J by 11 bases, with 16 bases left in between. The CDR3 loop spans 12 amino acids. The CDR3, as DNA: TGTGCCAGCAGCAGAAAACAGGGTCAGGCTTTCTTT. Its protein is CASSRKQGQAFF.

The rearrangement links TRBV28 to TRBJ1-2, with TRBD1 identical over 9 bases. The ends lost 6 bases at V and 4 bases at J; junction bases unmatched: 9. CDR1 MDHEN and CDR2 SYDVKM come from the germline V gene. The CDR3 has 15 amino acids. The CDR3: CASRRTGEGSYGYTF. CDR3 nucleotides: TGTGCCAGCAGGAGGACAGGGGAGGGGTCCTATGGCTACACCTTC.

A note on this clone: Sequence at one end of the junction differs from germline and may be a read error. The V and J genes are TRBV7-7 and TRBJ2-3; D is unclear. The germline CDR1 and CDR2 sequences are SSHAT and FNYEAQ (reference sequence). CDR3 size: 13 residues. The CDR3 sequence: CASSFNPGDTQYF. CDR3 DNA sequence: TGTGCTAGCAGCTTCAACCCGGGAGATACGCAGTATTTT.

This sequence joins TRBV5-1 and TRBJ2-2; 7 bases line up with TRBD1. CDR3 size: 15 residues. V gave up 3 bases and J gave up 1 base; unmatched junction bases: 3. Germline CDR1 is SGHRS and CDR2 is YFSETQ. In DNA, the CDR3 is TGCGCCAGCAGCTCAAACAGGGGGAACACCGGGGAGCTGTTTTTT. This translates into CASSSNRGNTGELFF. Based on the CDR3 plus reference TRBV5-1 and TRBJ2-2, the full variable domain is KAGVTQTPRYLIKTRGQQVTLSCSPISGHRSVSWYQQTPGQGLQFLFEYFSETQRNKGNFPGRFSGRQFSNSRSEMNVSTLELGDSALYLCASSSNRGNTGELFFGEGSRLTVL.

V gene TRBV15 combines with J gene TRBJ2-7; the match to TRBD1 covers 10 bases. Trimming at V came to 8 bases and at J to 3 bases, leaving 4 bases not matched to a gene. The CDR3 is 13 residues long. CDR1 and CDR2 from the germline V gene are LNHNV and YYDKDF (reference sequence). The CDR3 DNA is TGTGCCACCGCGCGGGACAGGGGCTACGAGCAGTACTTC. Residues: CATARDRGYEQYF.

The chain couples TRBV10-3 to TRBJ2-7, with TRBD1 matching 9 bases. This CDR3 contains 15 residues. Per the germline V gene, CDR1 is ENHRY and CDR2 is SYGVKD. The ends lost 1 base at V and 5 bases at J; junction bases unmatched: 6. The CDR3 protein is CAISEYRTGEHEQYF. Here the CDR3 DNA reads TGTGCCATCAGTGAGTATAGGACAGGGGAACACGAGCAGTACTTC.

This clone is a singleton in its sample. The gene calls are TRBV6-5 and TRBJ2-1, with 7 bases fitting TRBD1. The CDR3 is 15 amino acids. Unmatched junction bases numbered 7, after V lost 3 bases and J lost 5 bases. The germline V gene encodes CDR1 MNHEY and CDR2 SVGAGI. Here the CDR3 DNA reads TGTGCCAGCAGTTATGACAGGGCGCTACACAATGAGCAGTTCTTC. It yields the protein CASSYDRALHNEQFF.

Remarks on this clone: The same CDR3 can be traced to other DNA sequences in this sample. The chain has TRBV30 and TRBJ1-4; 7 positions match TRBD1. J gave up 8 bases and V 2 bases, and 20 bases lay outside the gene matches. The CDR3 runs 18 residues. Per the germline V gene, CDR1 is GTSNPN and CDR2 is SVGIG (reference sequence). The CDR3 DNA follows: TGTGCCTGGAGTCCCCAGATTCGACTACAGGGGAGGGACGAAAAACTGTTTTTT. Amino acids: CAWSPQIRLQGRDEKLFF. The full variable domain, with the rest looked up from reference TRBV30 and TRBJ1-4, is SQTIHQWPATLVQPVGSPLSLECTVEGTSNPNLYWYRQAAGRGLQLLFYSVGIGQISSEVPQNLSASRPQDRQFILSSKKLLLSDSGFYLCAWSPQIRLQGRDEKLFFGSGTQLSVL.

This clone has just one count. The chain couples TRBV21-1 to TRBJ2-7; the listed D gene, TRBD2, was not tested against the DNA. TRBV21-1 is tagged as a pseudogene. This CDR3 contains 18 residues. DNA of the CDR3: TGTGCCAGCAGCAGCCTCCCCGCCCGGCGTCGACTTTACTACGAGCAGTACTTC. Translation gives CASSSLPARRRLYYEQYF.

This chain joins TRBV4-1 and TRBJ1-5; D uncertain. V lost 0 bases and J lost 2, with 14 bases in between. The CDR3 is 17 residues long. In germline, CDR1 is MGHRA, CDR2 YSYEKL. In DNA form, the CDR3 reads TGCGCCAGCAGCCAAGATATTAAGGGAAATGGCAATCAGCCCCAGCATTTT. It encodes CASSQDIKGNGNQPQHF.

In its sample, this clone was seen once. V usage is TRBV19 and J usage is TRBJ2-3; D unresolved. Germline CDR1 reads LNHDA; CDR2 reads SQIVND (reference sequence). The CDR3 totals 14 residues. The germline V and J ends were trimmed by 3 bases and 3 bases, with 10 bases remaining between them. CDR3 DNA: TGTGCCAGTAGTATCGACCCGTGGACAGATACGCAGTATTTT. Translation: CASSIDPWTDTQYF.

In regard to this clone: The sample has other DNA sequences that encode this CDR3 too. V usage is TRBV9 and J usage is TRBJ1-1; maybe TRBD1 (5 bases). This CDR3 has 13 amino acids. The germline CDR1 and CDR2 sequences are SGDLS and YYNGEE. The ends were cut back, 3 bases at V and 1 base at J, with 7 bases in the middle. CDR3 nucleotides: TGTGCCAGCAGCGGGCAGGGGAACACTGAAGCTTTCTTT. Protein: CASSGQGNTEAFF.

V usage is TRBV30 and J usage is TRBJ1-6; D is uncertain. V was pared by 2 bases and J by 7 bases, with 24 bases between. Germline V CDR1 and CDR2: GTSNPN, SVGIG (reference sequence). The CDR3 covers 18 residues. The CDR3 sequence is CAWSLNSWSLDINSPLHF. CDR3 nucleotide sequence: TGTGCCTGGAGTTTAAACAGCTGGTCGCTGGATATAAATTCACCCCTCCACTTT.

This chain links TRBV28 with TRBJ1-2, with D uncertain. The CDR3 runs 13 residues. CDR1 is MDHEN, CDR2 SYDVKM, per germline. The ends were cut back, 5 bases at V and 4 bases at J, with 11 bases in the middle. The CDR3 here is CASSIPDTYGYTF. The CDR3 DNA follows: TGTGCCAGCAGTATACCCGACACCTATGGCTACACCTTC.

The chain uses TRBV6-1 and TRBJ2-7, with D tentatively TRBD1 or TRBD2 (5 bases each). Germline V gene lookup returns CDR1 MNHNS and CDR2 SASEGT. The germline V and J ends were trimmed by 4 bases and 2 bases, with 15 bases remaining between them. The length of the CDR3 is 15 residues. In DNA, the CDR3 is TGTGCCAGCAGTGCGGCCGGGACCAAGACCTACGAGCAGTACTTC. Translated: CASSAAGTKTYEQYF.

To note about this clone: This same CDR3 is encoded by further DNA sequences in the sample. This chain links TRBV9 with TRBJ1-4; a weak D match, TRBD1 (5 bases). Trimming shortened V by 4 bases and J by 6 bases, and 10 bases separated the two germline ends. Germline V gene data show CDR1 as SGDLS and CDR2 as YYNGEE. CDR3 length equals 13 residues. The CDR3 sequence is CASSRRGDEKLFF. The DNA for the CDR3 is TGTGCCAGCAGCCGGCGGGGGGATGAAAAACTGTTTTTT.